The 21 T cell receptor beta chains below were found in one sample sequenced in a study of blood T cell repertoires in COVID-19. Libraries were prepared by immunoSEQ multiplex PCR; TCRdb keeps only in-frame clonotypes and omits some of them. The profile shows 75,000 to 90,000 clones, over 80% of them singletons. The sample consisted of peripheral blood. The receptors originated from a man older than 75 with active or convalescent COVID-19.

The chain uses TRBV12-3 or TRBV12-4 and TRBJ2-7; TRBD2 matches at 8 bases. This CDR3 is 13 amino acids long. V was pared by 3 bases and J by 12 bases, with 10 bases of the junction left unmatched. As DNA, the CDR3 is TGTGCCAGCAGTTTCCAGACGGGGGGGAGGTGGTACGTC. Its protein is CASSFQTGGRWYV.

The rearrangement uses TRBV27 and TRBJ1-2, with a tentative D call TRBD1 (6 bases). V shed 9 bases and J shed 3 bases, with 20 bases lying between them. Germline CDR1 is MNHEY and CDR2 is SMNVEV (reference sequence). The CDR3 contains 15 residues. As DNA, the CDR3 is TGTGCCAGTGGGGGGGCGGGGGCGAAACACTATGGCTACACCTTC. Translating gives CASGGAGAKHYGYTF.

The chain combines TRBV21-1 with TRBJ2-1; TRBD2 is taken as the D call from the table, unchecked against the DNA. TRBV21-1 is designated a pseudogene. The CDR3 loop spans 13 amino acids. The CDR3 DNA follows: TGTGCCAGCAGCAAACGGCTAGCTCATGAGCAGTTCTTC. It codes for CASSKRLAHEQFF.

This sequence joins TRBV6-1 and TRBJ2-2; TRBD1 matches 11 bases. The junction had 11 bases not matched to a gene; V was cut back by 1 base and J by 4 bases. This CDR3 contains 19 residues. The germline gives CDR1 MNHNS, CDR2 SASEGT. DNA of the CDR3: TGTGCCAGCAGTGAAGTTTCCTGGACAGGGGGCCTATCCACCGGGGAGCTGTTTTTT. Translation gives CASSEVSWTGGLSTGELFF.

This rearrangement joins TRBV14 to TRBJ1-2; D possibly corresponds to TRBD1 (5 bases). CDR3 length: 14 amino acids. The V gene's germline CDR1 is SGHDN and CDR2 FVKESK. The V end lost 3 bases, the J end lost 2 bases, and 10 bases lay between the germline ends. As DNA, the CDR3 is TGTGCCAGCAGCCATTCGGGGGGGAACTATGGCTACACCTTC. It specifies CASSHSGGNYGYTF. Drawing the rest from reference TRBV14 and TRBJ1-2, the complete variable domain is EAGVTQFPSHSVIEKGQTVTLRCDPISGHDNLYWYRRVMGKEIKFLLHFVKESKQDESGMPNNRFLAERTGGTYSTLKVQPAELEDSGVYFCASSHSGGNYGYTFGSGTRLTVV.

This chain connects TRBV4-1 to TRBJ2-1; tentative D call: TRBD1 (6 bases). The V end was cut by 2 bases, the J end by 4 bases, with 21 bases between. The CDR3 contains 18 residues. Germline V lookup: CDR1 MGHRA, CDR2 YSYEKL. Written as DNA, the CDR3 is TGCGCCAGCAGCCAATCCTTAACTGGATCCAGGGGATACAATGAGCAGTTCTTC. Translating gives CASSQSLTGSRGYNEQFF.

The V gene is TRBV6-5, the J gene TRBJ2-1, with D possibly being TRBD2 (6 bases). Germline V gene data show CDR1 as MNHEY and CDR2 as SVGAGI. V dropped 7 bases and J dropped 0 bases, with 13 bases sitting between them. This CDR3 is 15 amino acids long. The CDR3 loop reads CASTGGEVSYNEQFF. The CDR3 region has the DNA TGTGCCAGCACCGGCGGGGAGGTCTCCTACAATGAGCAGTTCTTC.

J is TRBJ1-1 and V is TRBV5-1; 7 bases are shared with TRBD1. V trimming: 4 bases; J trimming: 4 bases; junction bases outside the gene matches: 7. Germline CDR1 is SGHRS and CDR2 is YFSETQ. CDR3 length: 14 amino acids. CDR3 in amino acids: CASSATGWGTEAFF. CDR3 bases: TGCGCCAGCAGCGCGACAGGGTGGGGCACTGAAGCTTTCTTT.

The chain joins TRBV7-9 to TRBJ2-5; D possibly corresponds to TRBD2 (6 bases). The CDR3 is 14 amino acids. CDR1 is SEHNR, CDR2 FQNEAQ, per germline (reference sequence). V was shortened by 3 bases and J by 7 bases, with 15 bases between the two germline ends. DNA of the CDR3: TGTGCCAGCAGCTTGGGGGGAGACGGGTCGACCCAGTACTTC. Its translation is CASSLGGDGSTQYF.

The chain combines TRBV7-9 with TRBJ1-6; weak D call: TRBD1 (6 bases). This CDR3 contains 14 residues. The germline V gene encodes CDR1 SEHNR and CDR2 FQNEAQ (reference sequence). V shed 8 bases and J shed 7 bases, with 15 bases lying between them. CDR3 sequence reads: CASQPRGPNSPLHF. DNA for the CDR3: TGTGCCAGCCAGCCGCGGGGGCCGAATTCACCCCTCCACTTT.

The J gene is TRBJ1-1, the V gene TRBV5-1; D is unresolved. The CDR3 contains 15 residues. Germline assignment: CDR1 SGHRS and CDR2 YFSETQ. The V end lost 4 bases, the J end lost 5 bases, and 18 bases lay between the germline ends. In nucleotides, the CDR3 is TGCGCCAGCAGCCCAAGGGAGAGCGTGGGTACTGAAGCTTTCTTT. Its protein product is CASSPRESVGTEAFF.

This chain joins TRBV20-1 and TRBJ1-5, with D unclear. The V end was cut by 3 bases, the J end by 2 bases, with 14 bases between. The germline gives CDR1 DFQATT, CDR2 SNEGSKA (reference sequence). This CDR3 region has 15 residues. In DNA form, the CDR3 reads TGCAGTGCTAGTGGGCAGGTTTGGGGCAATCAGCCCCAGCATTTT. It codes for CSASGQVWGNQPQHF.

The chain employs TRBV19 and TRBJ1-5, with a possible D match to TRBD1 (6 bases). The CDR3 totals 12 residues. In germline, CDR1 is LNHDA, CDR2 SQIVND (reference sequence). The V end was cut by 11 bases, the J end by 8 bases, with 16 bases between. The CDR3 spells CAASGAGEPQHF. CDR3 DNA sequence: TGTGCCGCTTCAGGGGCTGGGGAGCCCCAGCATTTT.

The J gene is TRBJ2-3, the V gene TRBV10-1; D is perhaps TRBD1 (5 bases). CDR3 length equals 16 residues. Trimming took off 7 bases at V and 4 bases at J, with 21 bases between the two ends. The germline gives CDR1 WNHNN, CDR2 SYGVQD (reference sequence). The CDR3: CASIQGLIRFADTQYF. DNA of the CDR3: TGCGCCAGCATTCAGGGTTTAATTCGTTTCGCAGATACGCAGTATTTT.

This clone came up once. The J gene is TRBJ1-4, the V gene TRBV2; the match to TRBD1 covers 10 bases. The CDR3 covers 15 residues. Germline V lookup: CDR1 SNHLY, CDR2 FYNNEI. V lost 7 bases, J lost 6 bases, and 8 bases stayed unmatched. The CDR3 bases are TGTGCCAGCATTTCAGTAGGGACAGGGGATGAAAAACTGTTTTTT. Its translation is CASISVGTGDEKLFF. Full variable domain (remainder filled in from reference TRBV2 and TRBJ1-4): EPEVTQTPSHQVTQMGQEVILRCVPISNHLYFYWYRQILGQKVEFLVSFYNNEISEKSEIFDDQFSVERPDGSNFTLKIRSTKLEDSAMYFCASISVGTGDEKLFFGSGTQLSVL.

The CDR3 DNA reads TGCGCCAGCAGCTTCAATTCTTTACCGGGACTAGCGGGAGGGGGTGAGCAGTTCTTC. Residues: CASSFNSLPGLAGGGEQFF. The chain recombines TRBV5-1 with TRBJ2-1; 16 bases agree with TRBD2. CDR3 length equals 19 residues. The germline gives CDR1 SGHRS, CDR2 YFSETQ. J was trimmed by 9 bases and V by 2 bases; bases with no gene match: 14.

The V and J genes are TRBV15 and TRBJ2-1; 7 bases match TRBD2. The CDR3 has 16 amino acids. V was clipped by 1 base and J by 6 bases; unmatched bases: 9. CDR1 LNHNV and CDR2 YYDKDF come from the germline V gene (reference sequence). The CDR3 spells CATSRAGGPLRNEQFF. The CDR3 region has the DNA TGTGCCACCAGCAGAGCGGGGGGACCCCTGCGCAATGAGCAGTTCTTC.

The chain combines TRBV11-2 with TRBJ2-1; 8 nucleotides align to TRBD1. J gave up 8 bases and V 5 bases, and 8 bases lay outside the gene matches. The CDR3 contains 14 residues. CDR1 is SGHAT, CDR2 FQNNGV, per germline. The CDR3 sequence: CASSVQGAGHEQFF. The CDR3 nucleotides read TGTGCCAGCAGCGTGCAGGGGGCAGGCCATGAGCAGTTCTTC.

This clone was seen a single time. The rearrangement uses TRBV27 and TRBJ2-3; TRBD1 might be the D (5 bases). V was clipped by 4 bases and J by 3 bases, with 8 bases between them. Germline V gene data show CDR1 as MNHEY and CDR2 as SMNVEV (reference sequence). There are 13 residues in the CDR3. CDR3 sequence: CASSSHRTDTQYF. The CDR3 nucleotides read TGTGCCAGCAGTTCTCACAGGACAGATACGCAGTATTTT.

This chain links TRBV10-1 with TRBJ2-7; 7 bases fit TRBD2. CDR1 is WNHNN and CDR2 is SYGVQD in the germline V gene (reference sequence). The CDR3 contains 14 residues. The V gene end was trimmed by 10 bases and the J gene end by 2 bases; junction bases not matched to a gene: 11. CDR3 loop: CANFSGDCTYEQYV. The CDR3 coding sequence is TGCGCCAACTTCAGCGGGGACTGCACCTACGAGCAGTACGTC.

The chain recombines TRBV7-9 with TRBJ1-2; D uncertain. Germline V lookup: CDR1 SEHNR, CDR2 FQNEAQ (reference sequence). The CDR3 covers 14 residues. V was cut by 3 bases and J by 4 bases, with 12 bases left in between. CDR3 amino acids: CASSFIQTPYGYTF. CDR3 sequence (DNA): TGTGCCAGCAGCTTTATCCAGACACCCTATGGCTACACCTTC.